The sequence of this TCR beta chain was determined in a study of shared clonotypes between healthy human individuals. Assay: immunoSEQ multiplex PCR; the TCRdb copy retains only in-frame clones and omits some. The sample includes roughly 2,000,000 clones, approximately 94% of them seen just once. Only one count was recorded for this clone. Its cognate antigen is unknown. Other DNA sequences in this specimen translate into the identical CDR3. As defined, naive CD8 cells were CD45RO-negative and positively selected for CCR7, with terminally differentiated effector memory CD45RA+ cells excluded. The CDR3 length is 14 residues. V lost 4 bases and J lost 4; bases outside the gene matches: 5. The V gene's germline CDR1 is SEHNR and CDR2 FQNEAQ (reference sequence). General observations from the study: It was the non-shared clonotypes that had lower generation probabilities than clonotypes shared by all four donors.

The chain uses TRBV7-9 and TRBJ2-5; 8 bases fit TRBD1. This clonotype was sampled from a man younger than 35 in good health. Material for sequencing was naive CD8+ T cells sorted from blood. The CDR3 DNA sequence: TGTGCCAGCAGCTCTGGACAGGGTGGAGAGACCCAGTACTTC. This codes for CASSSGQGGETQYF. Full variable domain (outside the CDR3, taken from reference TRBV7-9 and TRBJ2-5): DTGVSQNPRHKITKRGQNVTFRCDPISEHNRLYWYRQTLGQGPEFLTYFQNEAQLEKSRLLSDRFSAERPKGSFSTLEIQRTEQGDSAMYLCASSSGQGGETQYFGPGTRLLVL.